This TCR beta chain was sequenced in a study of blood T cell repertoires in COVID-19. At the level of the study: The United States, Italy and Spain provided the acute and convalescent COVID-19 samples. Sources were T cells, B-cell-depleted T cells, or PBMCs; the material itself was cDNA or gDNA.

Study members were between about 18 and 100 years old and lived in 24 US regions. Within 2 weeks of study entry, exposed participants had contacted a PCR-confirmed or clinician-diagnosed COVID-19 case. Sequencing was performed with immunoSEQ multiplex PCR; in TCRdb, only in-frame clones are kept and a portion is missing. The sample records fewer than 350,000 clones, 88% being singletons. The sequence came from a young woman who had been exposed to COVID-19. Specimen: PBMCs or T cells enriched from blood (not recorded which).

The CDR3 sequence is CSASWGGRELSYNEQFF. The CDR3 DNA reads TGCAGTGCTAGTTGGGGCGGGAGGGAGCTTTCCTACAATGAGCAGTTCTTC. The chain joins TRBV20-1 to TRBJ2-1, with 9 bases identical to TRBD2. V dropped 3 bases and J dropped 1; count of bases not matched to a gene: 10. CDR3 size: 17 residues. Germline CDR1 and CDR2: DFQATT and SNEGSKA (reference sequence).